What follows are 3 T cell receptor beta chains derived from one specimen sequenced in a study of cytomegalovirus exposure and HLA in healthy donors. Researchers ran the PCR with 60 Vbeta and 13 Jbeta primers. Data came from immunoSEQ multiplex PCR; TCRdb stores just in-frame clones and leaves some out. The sample has some 150,000 clones; about 86% are singletons. Sequenced material: PBMCs. The receptors shown here come from a woman aged 25 to 39 in good health and CMV-seronegative.

CDR3 loop: CASSYTGATNEKLFF. The CDR3, as DNA: TGTGCCAGCAGTTACACAGGTGCAACTAATGAAAAACTGTTTTTT. The chain links TRBV6-6 to TRBJ1-4; weak D call: TRBD1 (5 bases). Germline loops: CDR1 MNHNY, CDR2 SVGAGI (reference sequence). V lost 2 bases and J 0 bases, leaving 7 bases between the germline ends. The CDR3 has 15 amino acids.

The chain uses TRBV18 and TRBJ2-3; 9 nucleotides match TRBD2. CDR3 length equals 15 residues. V dropped 5 bases and J dropped 4; count of bases not matched to a gene: 7. The germline CDR1 and CDR2 sequences are KGHSH and LQKENI. The CDR3 spells CASSSGLAFPDTQYF. CDR3 sequence (DNA): TGTGCCAGCTCATCGGGACTAGCCTTCCCAGATACGCAGTATTTT.

The chain joins TRBV7-3 to TRBJ2-5; D perhaps matches TRBD1 (6 bases). The V end lost 2 bases, the J end lost 3 bases, and 7 bases lay between the germline ends. The CDR3 sequence is 13 residues long. CDR1 is SGHTA, CDR2 FQGTGA, per germline. The DNA for the CDR3 is TGTGCCAGCAGCTTATCAGGGGAAGAGACCCAGTACTTC. Residues: CASSLSGEETQYF.